The 27 T cell receptor beta chains reported below all come from one sample, sequenced in a study of blood T cell repertoires in COVID-19. This table comes from immunoSEQ multiplex PCR, and its TCRdb copy is limited to in-frame clones, with some not included. Of about 200,000 clones listed, just under 80% are singletons. The sequenced sample was peripheral blood. The source of these receptors is a woman older than 75 with active or convalescent COVID-19.

The rearrangement uses TRBV9 and TRBJ2-5; 11 bases agree with TRBD2. The CDR3 loop spans 18 amino acids. Germline V gene sequence: CDR1 SGDLS, CDR2 YYNGEE. Trimming removed 1 base from V and 2 bases from J; junction bases left unmatched: 10. The CDR3 region has the DNA TGTGCCAGCAGCGTACACAAAACTAGCGGGGGTTTTCAAGAGACCCAGTACTTC. Translating gives CASSVHKTSGGFQETQYF.

This sequence joins TRBV19 and TRBJ1-1; TRBD1 is a possible D gene (6 bases). Trimming shortened V by 5 bases and J by 6 bases, and 10 bases separated the two germline ends. CDR1 and CDR2 (germline): LNHDA, SQIVND (reference sequence). The CDR3 loop spans 12 amino acids. Here the CDR3 reads CASSPTGPEAFF. DNA of the CDR3: TGTGCCAGTAGTCCTACAGGGCCTGAAGCTTTCTTT.

The rearrangement links TRBV3-1 (or the pseudogene TRBV3-2) to TRBJ2-7; 14 bases are shared with TRBD2. CDR1 and CDR2 from the germline V gene are LGHDT and YNNKEL (reference sequence). The CDR3 has 17 amino acids. The V segment lost 7 bases and the J segment 0 bases; nucleotides outside the gene matches: 8. DNA of the CDR3: TGTGCCAGCACCGGACTAGCGGGGGGCCAGAGCTCCTACGAGCAGTACTTC. Protein product: CASTGLAGGQSSYEQYF.

The rearrangement joins TRBV28 to TRBJ1-5; 9 bases match TRBD1. The CDR3 length is 15 residues. The V gene end was trimmed by 5 bases and the J gene end by 7 bases; junction bases not matched to a gene: 9. CDR1 and CDR2 (germline): MDHEN, SYDVKM. The CDR3 protein is CASSIIGTGKQPQHF. CDR3 nucleotide sequence: TGTGCCAGCAGTATAATAGGGACAGGGAAACAGCCCCAGCATTTT. Full variable domain (missing parts from reference TRBV28 and TRBJ1-5): DVKVTQSSRYLVKRTGEKVFLECVQDMDHENMFWYRQDPGLGLRLIYFSYDVKMKEKGDIPEGYSVSREKKERFSLILESASTNQTSMYLCASSIIGTGKQPQHFGDGTRLSIL.

This chain links TRBV2 with TRBJ2-1; TRBD1 aligns across 7 bases. With 10 bases clipped from V and 0 bases from J, the junction kept 9 bases outside the gene matches. The CDR3 runs to 15 residues. In germline, CDR1 is SNHLY, CDR2 FYNNEI. The CDR3 loop reads CATNNDRASYNEQFF. The CDR3 bases are TGTGCCACCAACAATGACAGGGCCTCCTACAATGAGCAGTTCTTC.

This clone was counted a few times. V is TRBV4-3 and J is TRBJ1-2; D ambiguous. Germline values: CDR1 LGHNA, CDR2 YSLEER. V was trimmed by 2 bases and J by 3 bases, leaving 10 bases between them. The CDR3 runs 14 residues. This CDR3 is CASSQTVNHYGYTF. DNA of the CDR3: TGCGCCAGCAGCCAAACAGTGAACCACTATGGCTACACCTTC.

The chain joins TRBV9 to TRBJ1-2; D is unresolved. The CDR3 consists of 14 residues. Between the trimmed V and J ends, which lost 3 bases and 1 base, there was a span of 10 bases. Germline-derived CDR1 and CDR2 are SGDLS and YYNGEE. CDR3 sequence (DNA): TGTGCCAGCAGCGAAACAACAAGTAACTATGGCTACACCTTC. Protein product: CASSETTSNYGYTF.

This sequence joins TRBV28 and TRBJ1-5; no clear D. The germline V gene has CDR1 MDHEN and CDR2 SYDVKM. This CDR3 is built from 12 residues. The CDR3 DNA sequence: TGTGCAGCGAAGCTTAGCAATCAGCCCCAGCATTTT. Translated, it gives CAAKLSNQPQHF.

This clone was detected only once. The CDR3 coding sequence is TGCGCCAGCAGTCAAGGTCCCGCGGGGGGCATCTTAATCTCGGGGAATGAGCAGTTCTTC. Protein sequence: CASSQGPAGGILISGNEQFF. J is TRBJ2-1 and V is TRBV23-1, with TRBD2 matching over 8 bases. TRBV23-1 is sorted into the ORF group, with uncertain function. CDR3 length: 20 amino acids. Trimming at V came to 2 bases and at J to 7 bases, leaving 22 bases not matched to a gene.

The chain carries TRBV28 and TRBJ2-7; 8 nucleotides align to TRBD1. CDR1 is MDHEN, CDR2 SYDVKM, per germline. V dropped 4 bases and J dropped 4; count of bases not matched to a gene: 12. This CDR3 comprises 16 residues. The CDR3 region has the DNA TGTGCCAGCAGTTCGAGGACAGGGATGTCTGTGTACGAGCAGTACTTC. Protein sequence: CASSSRTGMSVYEQYF.

The chain carries TRBV5-6 and TRBJ1-2; D is undetermined. Germline CDR1 and CDR2: SGHDT and YYEEEE. The CDR3 runs to 15 residues. The germline V and J ends were trimmed by 1 base and 4 bases, with 14 bases remaining between them. CDR3 nucleotides: TGTGCCAGCAGCTTGATCGCCAGGTCGCTCTATGGCTACACCTTC. Residues: CASSLIARSLYGYTF. The entire variable domain, with the rest obtained from reference TRBV5-6 and TRBJ1-2, is as follows: DAGVTQSPTHLIKTRGQQVTLRCSPKSGHDTVSWYQQALGQGPQFIFQYYEEEERQRGNFPDRFSGHQFPNYSSELNVNALLLGDSALYLCASSLIARSLYGYTFGSGTRLTVV.

This rearrangement joins TRBV3-1 (or the pseudogene TRBV3-2) to TRBJ2-1, with D possibly TRBD2 on 5 matching bases. The CDR3 is 12 amino acids. Trimming cost V 4 bases and J 7 bases, with 8 bases left between them. Germline V CDR1 and CDR2: LGHDT, YNNKEL (reference sequence). CDR3 DNA sequence: TGTGCCAGCAGCCTGTGGAGGAATGAGCAGTTCTTC. Translating gives CASSLWRNEQFF.

The chain employs TRBV5-1 and TRBJ2-5; no clear D. Deletions cut 0 bases from V and 4 bases from J, with 7 bases between. Germline V CDR1 and CDR2: SGHRS, YFSETQ. The CDR3 has 13 amino acids. Written as DNA, the CDR3 is TGCGCCAGCAGCTTGGGGCCCGTAGAGACCCAGTACTTC. Amino acid sequence: CASSLGPVETQYF. The variable domain in full, completed from reference TRBV5-1 and TRBJ2-5, reads KAGVTQTPRYLIKTRGQQVTLSCSPISGHRSVSWYQQTPGQGLQFLFEYFSETQRNKGNFPGRFSGRQFSNSRSEMNVSTLELGDSALYLCASSLGPVETQYFGPGTRLLVL.

The chain employs TRBV9 and TRBJ2-5, with D tentatively TRBD1 (6 bases). Germline V CDR1 and CDR2: SGDLS, YYNGEE. This CDR3 is built from 16 residues. Trimming removed 3 bases from V and 5 bases from J, with 20 bases in between. CDR3 protein: CASSANNQGIGETQYF. In DNA form, the CDR3 reads TGTGCCAGCAGCGCAAACAACCAGGGGATAGGTGAGACCCAGTACTTC.

The chain recombines TRBV29-1 with TRBJ2-3; tentatively, D is TRBD2 (5 bases). CDR1 SQVTM and CDR2 ANQGSEA come from the germline V gene. This CDR3 contains 14 residues. V lost 3 bases, J lost 1 base, and 11 bases lay in between. The CDR3 DNA reads TGCAGCGTTGAGGACCCGAGGGGCACAGATACGCAGTATTTT. Its translation is CSVEDPRGTDTQYF.

This clone was detected only once. The chain couples TRBV27 to TRBJ1-1; D is possibly TRBD1 (5 bases). V was shortened by 2 bases and J by 4 bases, with 8 bases between the two germline ends. The CDR3 is 13 residues long. Germline V gene data show CDR1 as MNHEY and CDR2 as SMNVEV (reference sequence). CDR3 amino acids: CASSLQGPTEAFF. DNA of the CDR3: TGTGCCAGCAGTTTACAGGGTCCCACTGAAGCTTTCTTT.

The CDR3 DNA is TGTGCCAGCAGCCAAGAGTCACTAGCGGGGGGGTCCTACGAGCAGTACTTC. The encoded protein is CASSQESLAGGSYEQYF. The chain links TRBV4-2 to TRBJ2-7; 13 bases are shared with TRBD2. Losses at the gene ends were 0 bases for V and 1 base for J; bases not matched to a gene: 3. The CDR3 extends over 17 amino acids. CDR1 and CDR2 (germline): LGHNA, YNFKEQ.

J is TRBJ2-2 and V is TRBV6-5; a weak D match, TRBD1 (6 bases). The CDR3 is made up of 12 amino acids. Germline loops: CDR1 MNHEY, CDR2 SVGAGI. Trimming removed 10 bases from V and 9 bases from J, with 15 bases in between. The CDR3 region is CAKKGDNRELFF. The CDR3 DNA reads as TGTGCCAAGAAAGGGGACAACCGGGAGCTGTTTTTT.

This clone was seen more than once but under ten times. This rearrangement joins TRBV5-6 to TRBJ2-5; weak D call: TRBD1 (5 bases). Germline loops: CDR1 SGHDT, CDR2 YYEEEE. V lost 4 bases and J lost 0, with 16 bases in between. The CDR3 loop spans 16 amino acids. The CDR3 reads CASSPEHRQYQETQYF. In DNA, the CDR3 is TGTGCCAGCAGCCCGGAACACAGACAGTACCAAGAGACCCAGTACTTC.

The chain recombines TRBV30 with TRBJ2-2; a weak D match, TRBD1 (7 bases). Germline V lookup: CDR1 GTSNPN, CDR2 SVGIG (reference sequence). Deletions cut 5 bases from V and 4 bases from J, with 14 bases between. This CDR3 is 14 amino acids long. CDR3 in DNA: TGTGCCTGGGGAGGCAGGGGGGTCACCGGGGAGCTGTTTTTT. This codes for CAWGGRGVTGELFF.

This clone was recorded only once. V is TRBV19 and J is TRBJ1-2; D is ambiguous. Germline V gene lookup returns CDR1 LNHDA and CDR2 SQIVND (reference sequence). Trimming shortened V by 5 bases and J by 14 bases, and 15 bases separated the two germline ends. The CDR3 covers 11 residues. The CDR3, as DNA: TGTGCCAGTAGTGAATCTCGGAGTTGGACCTTC. Amino acids: CASSESRSWTF. The whole variable domain, filled in from reference TRBV19 and TRBJ1-2, reads DGGITQSPKYLFRKEGQNVTLSCEQNLNHDAMYWYRQDPGQGLRLIYYSQIVNDFQKGDIAEGYSVSREKKESFPLTVTSAQKNPTAFYLCASSESRSWTFGSGTRLTVV.

This clone was recorded a few times. CDR3 in amino acids: CASSGDRGPYEQYF. CDR3 DNA sequence: TGTGCCAGCAGCGGAGACAGGGGTCCCTACGAGCAGTACTTC. The chain uses TRBV5-6 and TRBJ2-7, with 8 positions matching TRBD1. CDR3 length: 14 residues. V was pared by 4 bases and J by 2 bases, with 5 bases of the junction left unmatched. Germline CDR1 is SGHDT and CDR2 is YYEEEE.

This chain connects TRBV5-4 to TRBJ2-5; possibly TRBD1 for D (5 bases). Trimming left V 4 bases short and J 4 bases short, with 20 bases between. From germline, CDR1 is SGHNT and CDR2 YYREEE (reference sequence). The CDR3 runs to 16 residues. CDR3 nucleotide sequence: TGTGCCAGCAGCCCCCTCCAAGGGGCCCCTGGAGAGACCCAGTACTTC. This gives the protein CASSPLQGAPGETQYF.

This chain links TRBV6-5 with TRBJ2-1; 9 bases align to TRBD2. Germline CDR1 is MNHEY and CDR2 is SVGAGI. The length of the CDR3 is 15 residues. The junction had 3 bases not matched to a gene; V was cut back by 3 bases and J by 3 bases. The DNA of the CDR3 is TGTGCCAGCAGTTATAGCGGGGGCCGCTACAATGAGCAGTTCTTC. Protein: CASSYSGGRYNEQFF.

V gene TRBV28 combines with J gene TRBJ1-6; D uncertain. CDR3 length equals 13 residues. Trimming shortened V by 8 bases and J by 8 bases, and 13 bases separated the two germline ends. In germline, CDR1 is MDHEN, CDR2 SYDVKM. The CDR3: CASGTPEYSPLHF. The CDR3 bases are TGTGCCAGCGGCACACCGGAGTATTCACCCCTCCACTTT.

The V gene is TRBV6-1, the J gene TRBJ1-5; D gene uncertain. Germline lookup yields CDR1 MNHNS and CDR2 SASEGT. V was trimmed by 2 bases and J by 4 bases, leaving 12 bases between them. The CDR3 totals 15 residues. In nucleotides, the CDR3 is TGTGCCAGCAGTGAATCCGCAGGATTTAATCAGCCCCAGCATTTT. Protein product: CASSESAGFNQPQHF.

This rearrangement joins TRBV19 to TRBJ2-5; D is unresolved. V was pared by 3 bases and J by 3 bases, with 11 bases between. The CDR3 has 14 amino acids. Looked up from germline, CDR1 is LNHDA and CDR2 is SQIVND (reference sequence). The chain's CDR3 is CASSISRYEETQYF. CDR3 DNA: TGTGCCAGTAGTATTTCCAGATATGAAGAGACCCAGTACTTC.